The text below deals with one T cell receptor beta chain. Antigen: not known. The data derive from a study of cytomegalovirus exposure and HLA in healthy donors. Points from the study as a whole: One cluster of highly shared sequence variants probably arose as a sequencing artifact. Later analysis demonstrated an association between a missense DCLRE1C variant and TCR beta V- and J-gene trimming. TCR beta V segments were, for the most part, productive about 90% or about 30% of the time in an earlier analysis.

The V gene's germline CDR1 is SGDLS and CDR2 YYNGEE. The CDR3 spans 14 residues. Germline trimming cut 3 bases from V and 7 bases from J; bases unmatched to any gene: 5. Amplification used 60 Vbeta primers and 13 Jbeta primers. Some clones are missing from TCRdb's copy, which holds only in-frame ones; the method was immunoSEQ multiplex PCR. Of roughly 140,000 clones listed, approximately 68% are singletons. Source material: PBMCs. The chain is built from TRBV9 and TRBJ2-7, with 12 bases identical to TRBD2. The receptor was derived from a man aged 35-49 years in good health and CMV-seronegative. For the CDR3, the DNA is TGTGCCAGCAGCGCTAGCGGGGGGGCGCGGGAGCAGTACTTC. Its translation: CASSASGGAREQYF.